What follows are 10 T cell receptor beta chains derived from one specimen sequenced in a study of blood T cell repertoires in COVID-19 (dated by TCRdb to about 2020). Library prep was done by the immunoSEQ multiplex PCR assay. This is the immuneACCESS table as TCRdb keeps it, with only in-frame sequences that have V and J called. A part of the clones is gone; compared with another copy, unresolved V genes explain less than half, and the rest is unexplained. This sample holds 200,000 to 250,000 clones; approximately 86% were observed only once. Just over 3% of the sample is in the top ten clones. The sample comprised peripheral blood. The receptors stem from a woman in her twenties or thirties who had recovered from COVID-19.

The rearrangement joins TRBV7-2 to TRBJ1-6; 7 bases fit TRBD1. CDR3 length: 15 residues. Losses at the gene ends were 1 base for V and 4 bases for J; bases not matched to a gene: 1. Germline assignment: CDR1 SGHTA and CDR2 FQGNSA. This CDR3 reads CASSLVQGYNSPLHF. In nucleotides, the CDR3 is TGTGCCAGCAGCTTAGTACAGGGGTATAATTCACCCCTCCACTTT. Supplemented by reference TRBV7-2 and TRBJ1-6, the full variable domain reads GAGVSQSPSNKVTEKGKDVELRCDPISGHTALYWYRQSLGQGLEFLIYFQGNSAPDKSGLPSDRFSAERTGGSVSTLTIQRTQQEDSAVYLCASSLVQGYNSPLHFGNGTRLTVT.

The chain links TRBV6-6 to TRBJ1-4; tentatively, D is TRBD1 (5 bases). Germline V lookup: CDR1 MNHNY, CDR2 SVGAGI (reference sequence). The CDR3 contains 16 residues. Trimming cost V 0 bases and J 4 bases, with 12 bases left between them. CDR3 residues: CASSYSAQGGNEKLFF. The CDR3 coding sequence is TGTGCCAGCAGTTACTCGGCCCAGGGTGGTAATGAAAAACTGTTTTTT.

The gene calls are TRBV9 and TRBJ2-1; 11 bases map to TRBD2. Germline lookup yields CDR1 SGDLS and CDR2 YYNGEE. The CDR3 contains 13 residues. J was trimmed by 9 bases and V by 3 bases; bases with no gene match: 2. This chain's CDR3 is CASSGGTSGEQFF. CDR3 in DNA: TGTGCCAGCAGCGGAGGGACTAGCGGTGAGCAGTTCTTC.

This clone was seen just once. CDR3 bases: TGTGCCTGGAGTGCCAGCGGGGTAGGCGAGCAGTACTTC. Translated: CAWSASGVGEQYF. The chain employs TRBV30 and TRBJ2-7; 7 positions agree with TRBD2. V lost 1 base, J lost 6 bases, and 6 bases stayed unmatched. The CDR3 has 13 residues. Germline lookup yields CDR1 GTSNPN and CDR2 SVGIG (reference sequence). Variable domain in full (rest from reference TRBV30 and TRBJ2-7): SQTIHQWPATLVQPVGSPLSLECTVEGTSNPNLYWYRQAAGRGLQLLFYSVGIGQISSEVPQNLSASRPQDRQFILSSKKLLLSDSGFYLCAWSASGVGEQYFGPGTRLTVT.

DNA of the CDR3: TGTGCCAGCAGCTTAGCGGGGGGCCGGTCCTACGAGCAGTACTTC. It yields the protein CASSLAGGRSYEQYF. The V and J genes are TRBV7-3 and TRBJ2-7, with 8 bases fitting TRBD2. V trimming: 2 bases; J trimming: 1 base; junction bases outside the gene matches: 4. This CDR3 has 15 amino acids. Germline V lookup: CDR1 SGHTA, CDR2 FQGTGA.

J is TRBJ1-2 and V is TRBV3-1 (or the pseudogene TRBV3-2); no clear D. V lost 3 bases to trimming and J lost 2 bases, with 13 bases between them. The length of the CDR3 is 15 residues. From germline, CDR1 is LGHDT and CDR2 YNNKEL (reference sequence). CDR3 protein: CASSHRGGLNYGYTF. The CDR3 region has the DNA TGTGCCAGCAGCCATCGGGGAGGACTGAACTATGGCTACACCTTC.

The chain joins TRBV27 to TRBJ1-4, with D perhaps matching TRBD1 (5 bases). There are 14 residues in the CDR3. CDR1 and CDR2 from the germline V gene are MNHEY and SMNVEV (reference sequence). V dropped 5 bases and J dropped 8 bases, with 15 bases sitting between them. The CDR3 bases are TGTGCCAGCAGTCTAGTTGGGGGAGGCGAAAAACTGTTTTTT. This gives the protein CASSLVGGGEKLFF.

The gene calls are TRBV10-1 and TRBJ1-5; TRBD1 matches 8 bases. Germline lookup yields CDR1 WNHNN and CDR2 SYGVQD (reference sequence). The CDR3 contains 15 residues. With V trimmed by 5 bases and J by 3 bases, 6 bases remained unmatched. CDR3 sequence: CASSTGQEINQPQHF. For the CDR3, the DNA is TGCGCCAGCAGTACGGGACAGGAAATCAATCAGCCCCAGCATTTT.

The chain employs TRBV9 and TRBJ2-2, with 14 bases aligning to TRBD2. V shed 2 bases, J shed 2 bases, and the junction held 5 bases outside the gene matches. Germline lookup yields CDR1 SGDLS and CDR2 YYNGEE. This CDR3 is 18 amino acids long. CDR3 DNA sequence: TGTGCCAGCAGCGTTCGGACTAGCGGGGGGCAAAACACCGGGGAGCTGTTTTTT. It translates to CASSVRTSGGQNTGELFF.

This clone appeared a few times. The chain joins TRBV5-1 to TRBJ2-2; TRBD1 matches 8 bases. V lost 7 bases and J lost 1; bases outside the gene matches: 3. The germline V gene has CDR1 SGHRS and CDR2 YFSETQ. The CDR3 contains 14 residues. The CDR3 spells CASFGQGNTGELFF. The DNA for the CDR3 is TGCGCCAGCTTTGGACAGGGGAACACCGGGGAGCTGTTTTTT.